This T cell receptor (beta chain) was identified in a study of T cell repertoires in cytomegalovirus infection. Study-level information: HLA-C-restricted CMV epitopes, recently identified, and well-studied HLA-B-restricted ones were used by the study. It was the public TCR beta signatures that indicated both CMV infection and matching HLA type.

There are many counts of this clonotype. Its antigen is currently unknown. Trimming removed 4 bases from V and 0 bases from J, with 13 bases in between. CDR3 size: 16 residues. Study-level results: It was HLA-C-restricted CMV-specific TCR beta clonotypes that dominated the response ex vivo. People with CMV and the relevant HLA were identified by cumulative public TCR beta family frequency.

TCRdb re-called the reads with MiXCR, one entry per CDR3 protein. The table records fewer than 1,000,000 distinct CDR3 sequences, under 40% of them present only once. The gene calls are TRBV12-3 or TRBV12-4 and TRBJ2-1, with D maybe TRBD2 (5 bases). The receptor was derived from a human donor in good health (CMV status not recorded). Some clones in this sample may be carry-over from other donors' samples. This sample comprised cultured CD8+ T cells from PBMCs, obtained from culture after CMV antigen stimulation. CDR3 in DNA: TGTGCCAGCAGTTGGGCGGACTTTGGCTCCTACAATGAGCAGTTCTTC. This translates into CASSWADFGSYNEQFF.